The rows below give T cell receptor beta chains drawn from one sample of a study of T cells in Graves' hyperthyroidism and ophthalmopathy. TCRdb re-derived calls from the multiplex PCR reads in MiXCR, one entry per CDR3 protein. The sample has some 760,000 distinct CDR3 sequences; less than 15% are singletons. Material: blood. All receptors come from a woman aged 18-30 years with Graves' hyperthyroidism. Both conserved end residues are part of each CDR3. A D gene is named only where the DNA matches it firmly. Not every row has a clone size; where given, it reads once, few, many or a size class.

cdr3_length	clone_size	v_call	d_call	j_call	cdr3_nt	cdr3_aa
14	.	TRBV5-5	.	TRBJ2-7	TGTGCCAGCAGCCCCCGCGAAGGTACCTACGAGCAGTACTTC	CASSPREGTYEQYF
16	many	TRBV12-3/TRBV12-4	.	TRBJ2-2	TGTGCCAGCAGTTTTGACGGGGCGCGATACACCGGGGAGCTGTTTTTT	CASSFDGARYTGELFF
15	.	TRBV4-1	TRBD2	TRBJ2-7	TGCGCCAGCAGCCAGGGAATGGCTAGCGGGAGCGAGCAGTACTTC	CASSQGMASGSEQYF
14	.	TRBV20-1	.	TRBJ1-5	TGCAGTGCAACGGGACCCCTCGTCAATCAGCCCCAGCATTTT	CSATGPLVNQPQHF
15	.	TRBV6-5	.	TRBJ2-7	TGTGCCAGCAGTTACTCCCTCTCAGGAATCTACGAGCAGTACTTC	CASSYSLSGIYEQYF
15	.	TRBV12-3/TRBV12-4	TRBD1	TRBJ1-2	TGTGCCAGCAGCAGAGCAGGACAGGGGATCGTTGGCTACACCTTC	CASSRAGQGIVGYTF
13	many	TRBV6-5	.	TRBJ1-5	TGTGCCAGCAGTTACCAGGAAAATCAGCCCCAGCATTTT	CASSYQENQPQHF
14	many	TRBV12-3/TRBV12-4	.	TRBJ2-3	TGTGCCAGCAGTACCCGGGAGTACGGGGGTACGCAGTATTTT	CASSTREYGGTQYF
16	.	TRBV6-1	.	TRBJ2-3	TGTGCCAGCTTCGGGCCCGGGACCCCCTACACAGATACGCAGTATTTT	CASFGPGTPYTDTQYF
16	many	TRBV6-1	TRBD1	TRBJ1-5	TGTGCCAGCAGTGACGGAATCCGGACAGGGGGTCAGCCCCAGCATTTT	CASSDGIRTGGQPQHF
12	few	TRBV12-3/TRBV12-4	.	TRBJ2-2	TGTGCCAGCAGTTTAGCGGAGGTAGAGCTGTTTTTT	CASSLAEVELFF
13	many	TRBV20-1	.	TRBJ2-5	TGCAGTGCTAGAGATGCCAGGGGAGAGACCCAGTACTTC	CSARDARGETQYF
17	many	TRBV7-8	.	TRBJ2-6	TGTGCCAGCAGCTTACGGACGGGACAATCTGGGGCCAACGTCCTGACTTTC	CASSLRTGQSGANVLTF
17	many	TRBV12-3/TRBV12-4	TRBD1	TRBJ2-7	TGTGCCAGCAGTTTCCCAATCTCCGAGACAGGGGCCTACGAGCAGTACTTC	CASSFPISETGAYEQYF
13	many	TRBV18	.	TRBJ2-7	TGTGCCAGCTCACCAATGGACAGCTACGAGCAGTACTTC	CASSPMDSYEQYF
18	.	TRBV4-3	TRBD1	TRBJ2-2	TGCGCCAGCAGTAAAACGACATATATCGGACAGGGGACCGGGGAGCTGTTTTTT	CASSKTTYIGQGTGELFF
15	many	TRBV13	.	TRBJ2-2	TGTGCCAGCAGCTTTTTTCAAGTGCTCCCCGGGGAGCTGTTTTTT	CASSFFQVLPGELFF
13	many	TRBV5-1	.	TRBJ2-7	TGCGCCAGCAGCTTGGTGAGGACGGAAGAGCAGTACTTC	CASSLVRTEEQYF
14	few	TRBV14	.	TRBJ2-7	TGTGCCAGCAGTCGAGCGGGTACTACCTACGAGCAGTACTTC	CASSRAGTTYEQYF
16	many	TRBV28	.	TRBJ2-7	TGTGCCAGCAGTTTGGGTGGGACAACGAGCTCCTACGAGCAGTACTTC	CASSLGGTTSSYEQYF
16	many	TRBV12-3/TRBV12-4	TRBD1	TRBJ2-7	TGTGCCAGCAGTTCCCACGGACAGGGGGGCCCCTACGAGCAGTACTTC	CASSSHGQGGPYEQYF
18	.	TRBV7-9	TRBD2	TRBJ2-5	TGTGCCAGCAGCCATATTGGACTAAGCGGGAGAGATCAAGAGACCCAGTACTTC	CASSHIGLSGRDQETQYF
16	few	TRBV20-1	TRBD2	TRBJ2-1	TGCAGTGCCGCACCTTTGGGCGGGAGGGCCTGGGGTGAGCAGTTCTTC	CSAAPLGGRAWGEQFF
17	.	TRBV27	TRBD2	TRBJ2-2	TGTGCCAGCAGTTTATCGAACCTAGCGGGAGGGACCGGGGAGCTGTTTTTT	CASSLSNLAGGTGELFF
15	many	TRBV28	.	TRBJ1-1	TGTGCCAGCAGTTCCCCCCACAGACGGAACACTGAAGCTTTCTTT	CASSSPHRRNTEAFF
15	few	TRBV4-3	.	TRBJ1-1	TGCGCCAGCAGCCAAGATTCGGACGGGAACACTGAAGCTTTCTTT	CASSQDSDGNTEAFF
16	.	TRBV27	TRBD2	TRBJ2-5	TGTGCCAGCAGTTCCGGGACTAGCGGGAGTGGGGAGACCCAGTACTTC	CASSSGTSGSGETQYF
12	.	TRBV2	TRBD1	TRBJ1-5	TGTGCCAGCAACCAAGGAGGGGGCGCCCAGCATTTT	CASNQGGGAQHF
13	few	TRBV28	.	TRBJ2-7	TGTGCCAGCATCCCCGGAGACGACTACGAGCAGTACTTC	CASIPGDDYEQYF
13	many	TRBV20-1	.	TRBJ2-5	TGCAGTGCTAGAAGGACAGCTCAAGAGACCCAGTACTTC	CSARRTAQETQYF
15	.	TRBV13	TRBD1	TRBJ2-7	TGTGCCAGCAGCGCTTCCGTGGACAGGGTCCACGAGCAGTACTTC	CASSASVDRVHEQYF
16	few	TRBV7-9	TRBD1	TRBJ2-7	TGTGCCAGCAGCTTAGATGACAGGGAACGAGCCTACGAGCAGTACTTC	CASSLDDRERAYEQYF
16	few	TRBV25-1	.	TRBJ2-2	TGTGCCAGCAGTGAGCAGGGGCGAGGTGACACCGGGGAGCTGTTTTTT	CASSEQGRGDTGELFF
15	many	TRBV6-1	.	TRBJ2-3	TGTGCCAGCAGTTCTTGGACACAAACTCCAGATACGCAGTATTTT	CASSSWTQTPDTQYF
18	.	TRBV15	TRBD1	TRBJ2-6	TGTGCCACCAGCAGAGATCGGCAGGGGGACTCTGGGGCCAACGTCCTGACTTTC	CATSRDRQGDSGANVLTF
16	many	TRBV30	.	TRBJ1-1	TGTGCCTGGAGTAGAGGGATCAGGGGCCGAAACACTGAAGCTTTCTTT	CAWSRGIRGRNTEAFF
15	.	TRBV13	.	TRBJ2-1	TGTGCCAGCAGCTTAGTGGTTACTATTTACAATGAGCAGTTCTTC	CASSLVVTIYNEQFF
13	many	TRBV6-2/TRBV6-3	TRBD1	TRBJ1-2	TGTGCCAGCAGCGGGGACAGGGTCCGTGGCTACACCTTC	CASSGDRVRGYTF
16	few	TRBV28	TRBD1	TRBJ1-5	TGTGCCAGCAGGGATGGACAGGGGATTGGCAATCAGCCCCAGCATTTT	CASRDGQGIGNQPQHF
19	few	TRBV25-1	TRBD1	TRBJ2-6	TGTGCCAGCAGTGAACATATAGGGACAGGGGGCTCTGGGGCCAACGTCCTGACTTTC	CASSEHIGTGGSGANVLTF
15	many	TRBV6-1	TRBD1	TRBJ2-7	TGTGCCAGCAGAGGGACAGGGTCCCTGTCCTACGAGCAGTACTTC	CASRGTGSLSYEQYF
13	many	TRBV29-1	.	TRBJ1-1	TGCAGCGCATGGCCTATTGCGAACACTGAAGCTTTCTTT	CSAWPIANTEAFF